The following is a T cell receptor (beta chain) sequence with its context. This CDR3 comprises 17 residues. The J segment lost 6 bases and the V segment lost 1 base, leaving 11 bases of the junction unmatched. Germline assignment: CDR1 SGHTA and CDR2 FQGNSA. This sample stems from a study of T cell changes during pregnancy in multiple sclerosis. Clones were sequenced by immunoSEQ multiplex PCR, and TCRdb holds only the in-frame ones, with some missing. The table includes about 31,000 clones, just over 85% detected once. This specimen was CD4+ T cells from peripheral blood mononuclear cells, taken in the first trimester of pregnancy. The source is a female donor in good health, enrolled as a control in a pregnancy study. This sequence joins TRBV7-2 and TRBJ2-5; 10 bases map to TRBD2. The CDR3 DNA follows: TGTGCCAGCAGCTTAGTAGGAGAAGCGGGGGGGGAGAAGACCCAGTACTTC. It specifies CASSLVGEAGGEKTQYF.